The T cell receptor beta chain described here comes from a study of Ad26.COV2.S vaccination and SARS-CoV-2 variants. Libraries were prepared by immunoSEQ multiplex PCR; TCRdb keeps only in-frame clonotypes and omits some of them. The sample has about 400,000 clones, roughly 90% seen once. CDR1 and CDR2 (germline): KGHSH, LQKENI. CDR3 size: 11 residues. V lost 6 bases and J 3 bases, leaving 5 bases between the germline ends. Stated treatment: roughly 20 received Ad26.COV2.S at low or high dose, single or two shots; a few received placebo; per-sample allocation not given. Vaccine and placebo recipients were sampled on day 63 after the first injection.

This TCR was recovered from a person between 18 and 60 years old who received the Ad26.COV2.S COVID-19 vaccine or a placebo. The source was peripheral blood, collected in a trial of Ad26.COV2.S vaccine versus placebo. The gene calls are TRBV18 and TRBJ2-5; D not certain. CDR3 nucleotide sequence: TGTGCCAGCTCGCATAAAGAGACCCAGTACTTC. As protein: CASSHKETQYF. Full variable domain (rest looked up from reference TRBV18 and TRBJ2-5): NAGVMQNPRHLVRRRGQEARLRCSPMKGHSHVYWYRQLPEEGLKFMVYLQKENIIDESGMPKERFSAEFPKEGPSILRIQQVVRGDSAAYFCASSHKETQYFGPGTRLLVL.